This TCR beta chain came from a study of PD-L1 blockade in urothelial cancer. Whole-study context: After treatment start, blood was analyzed at 3 weeks (second dose) and at 6 weeks.

The germline V gene encodes CDR1 ENHRY and CDR2 SYGVKD. After removal of 4 bases from V and 1 base from J, the junction contained 11 bases not matched to a gene. The CDR3 consists of 18 residues. TCRdb's table, derived via immunoSEQ multiplex PCR, lists solely in-frame clones and lacks some. This table holds some 80,000 clones, roughly nine tenths found once. The rearrangement joins TRBV10-3 to TRBJ2-1, with 9 bases fitting TRBD2. Sequenced here: PBMCs, sampled around atezolizumab (anti-PD-L1) treatment. This sequence originates from a woman in her seventies with urothelial cancer. The CDR3 bases are TGTGCCATCAGTGTTAGGCTAGCGGGGAGGGGATCCTACAATGAGCAGTTCTTC. Translated: CAISVRLAGRGSYNEQFF.